The 14 T cell receptor beta chains reported below all come from one sample, sequenced in a study of metastatic and nonmetastatic thyroid tumors (dated by TCRdb to about 2020). The library was built by means of PCR. These reads were obtained on an Illumina HiSeq 4000. The raw public data were reprocessed by TCRdb itself: fastp quality trimming at Q25, MiXCR clonotype calling, in-frame beta chains only. A total of about 15,000 clones appear in this sample, 25% to 30% of them only once. Around half of the sample comes from the top ten. No treatment had been received by any patient before thyroid surgery. Material: tumor tissue. These receptors were taken from a male donor with papillary thyroid cancer or a benign thyroid nodule (not recorded which). Some clones in this sample may be carry-over from other donors' samples.

This clone was seen many times. An end of the junction differs from the germline gene, which may be a read error. The V and J genes are TRBV5-1 and TRBJ1-2; D is uncertain. Germline assignment: CDR1 SGHRS and CDR2 YFSETQ. This CDR3 spans 13 amino acids. The CDR3 sequence: CASSSADRYGHTF. The DNA of the CDR3 is TGCGCCAGCAGCTCCGCAGACCGCTATGGCCACACCTTC.

J is TRBJ2-7 and V is TRBV20-1, with 7 bases lining up with TRBD2. Germline CDR1 DFQATT, CDR2 SNEGSKA (reference sequence). J gave up 5 bases and V 2 bases, and 18 bases lay outside the gene matches. The CDR3 totals 17 residues. The CDR3 nucleotides read TGCAGTGCTAGAAGGGCTGGGGGGGGGACCGCTATCGACGAGCAGTACTTC. It yields the protein CSARRAGGGTAIDEQYF.

The chain has TRBV6-1 and TRBJ2-7, with D possibly TRBD1 on 6 matching bases. CDR1 and CDR2 (germline): MNHNS, SASEGT. The V gene lost 3 bases and the J gene lost 2 bases, with 20 bases spanning the gap. The CDR3 has 17 amino acids. In DNA, the CDR3 is TGTGCCAGCAGTGAGGCGACTCCGGGACAACCAACCTACGAGCAGTACTTC. It codes for CASSEATPGQPTYEQYF.

The V and J genes are TRBV2 and TRBJ2-1, with D uncertain. The germline V gene has CDR1 SNHLY and CDR2 FYNNEI. V lost 1 base, J lost 4 bases, and 2 bases lay in between. CDR3 length: 12 amino acids. The CDR3 loop reads CASSEGYNEQFF. The CDR3 nucleotides read TGTGCCAGCAGTGAAGGATACAATGAGCAGTTCTTC.

The chain joins TRBV20-1 to TRBJ2-3; TRBD2 matches 13 bases. There are 16 residues in the CDR3. Germline assignment: CDR1 DFQATT and CDR2 SNEGSKA (reference sequence). V shed 0 bases and J 5 bases; nucleotides not matched to a gene: 5. The CDR3 loop is CSARDWTSGSGDTQYF. The CDR3 coding sequence is TGCAGTGCTAGAGACTGGACTAGCGGGAGTGGAGATACGCAGTATTTT.

V usage is TRBV5-1 and J usage is TRBJ1-2; D call uncertain. Per germline, CDR1 SGHRS and CDR2 YFSETQ. Trimming shortened V by 6 bases and J by 2 bases, and 23 bases separated the two germline ends. The length of the CDR3 is 17 residues. The CDR3 loop reads CASTPEAGTASNYGYTF. The CDR3 DNA reads TGCGCCAGCACCCCGGAGGCAGGCACAGCTTCAAACTATGGCTACACCTTC.

This clone was observed many times. This may stem from a read error, because a much larger clone lies one nucleotide away. The chain couples TRBV11-2 to TRBJ2-5, with 8 nucleotides matching TRBD2. The CDR3 loop spans 16 amino acids. Germline CDR1 SGHAT, CDR2 FQNNGV. The CDR3 loop reads CVSSLGVAGRGETQYF. The CDR3 DNA reads TGTGTCAGCAGCTTAGGAGTAGCGGGGCGCGGGGAGACCCAGTACTTC.

This clone has ten or more counts. Additional DNA sequences in this sample encode the identical CDR3. The chain carries TRBV6-2 or TRBV6-3 and TRBJ2-1; 13 bases agree with TRBD2. Germline CDR1 MNHEY, CDR2 SVGEGT. The CDR3 is 16 residues long. Unmatched junction bases numbered 5, after V lost 2 bases and J lost 7 bases. The DNA of the CDR3 is TGTGCCAGCAGTTACCTACTAGCGGGGGGGGGTAATGAGCAGTTCTTC. Translated, it gives CASSYLLAGGGNEQFF.

The table lists this clone with a few counts. Being one base from a much bigger clone, this may be a read error. The same CDR3 can be traced to other DNA sequences in this sample. The chain has TRBV6-1 and TRBJ2-1; 10 bases map to TRBD2. Germline V gene data show CDR1 as MNHNS and CDR2 as SASEGT. This CDR3 is 14 amino acids long. V shed 10 bases, J shed 10 bases, and the junction held 13 bases outside the gene matches. The CDR3 coding sequence is TGTGCCATCCGACCTAGCGGGGGTGCAGGGGAGCAGTTCTTC. It yields the protein CAIRPSGGAGEQFF.

V is TRBV18 and J is TRBJ2-7, with a possible D match to TRBD2 (6 bases). Between the trimmed V and J ends, which lost 8 bases and 2 bases, there was a span of 31 bases. This CDR3 has 19 amino acids. CDR1 and CDR2 (germline): KGHSH, LQKENI. CDR3: CASAYGRESWVRQPYEQYF. In nucleotides, the CDR3 is TGTGCCAGCGCATACGGGAGAGAGAGTTGGGTACGGCAGCCCTACGAGCAGTACTTC. Looking up the rest from reference TRBV18 and TRBJ2-7 gives the full variable domain: NAGVMQNPRHLVRRRGQEARLRCSPMKGHSHVYWYRQLPEEGLKFMVYLQKENIIDESGMPKERFSAEFPKEGPSILRIQQVVRGDSAAYFCASAYGRESWVRQPYEQYFGPGTRLTVT.

This chain connects TRBV5-1 to TRBJ2-1; D is possibly TRBD1 or TRBD2 (5 bases each). V was shortened by 7 bases and J by 16 bases, with 21 bases between the two germline ends. The CDR3 is 12 residues long. Germline-derived CDR1 and CDR2 are SGHRS and YFSETQ. The CDR3 DNA reads as TGCGCCAGCGGTACCGATGGGACGGGTCTCTTCTTC. It is translated as CASGTDGTGLFF.

This clone has ten or more counts. The J gene is TRBJ1-1, the V gene TRBV29-1, with 10 bases identical to TRBD1. The V segment lost 7 bases and the J segment 5 bases; nucleotides outside the gene matches: 13. The CDR3 totals 15 residues. CDR1 SQVTM and CDR2 ANQGSEA come from the germline V gene. This CDR3 is CSAVVGGTGATEAFF. Written as DNA, the CDR3 is TGCAGCGCCGTTGTGGGGGGGACAGGGGCAACTGAAGCTTTCTTT.

The chain joins TRBV5-1 to TRBJ1-3; D unresolved. Trimming took off 4 bases at V and 5 bases at J, with 10 bases between the two ends. The CDR3 totals 13 residues. Per the germline V gene, CDR1 is SGHRS and CDR2 is YFSETQ. The DNA of the CDR3 is TGCGCCAGCAGCGCGGACTTTAGAAACACCATATATTTT. It encodes CASSADFRNTIYF.

This clone was picked up many times. This chain links TRBV9 with TRBJ1-1; D call uncertain. CDR3 length: 14 residues. CDR1 is SGDLS, CDR2 YYNGEE, per germline. V was cut by 4 bases and J by 0 bases, with 10 bases left in between. The CDR3 sequence: CASSSSDMNTEAFF. The CDR3 nucleotides are TGTGCCAGCAGCTCCAGCGACATGAACACTGAAGCTTTCTTT.